The present T cell receptor (beta chain) was sequenced within a study of cytotoxic CD8 clonotypes in ibrutinib-treated CLL. CDR1 and CDR2 from the germline V gene are MNHEY and SMNVEV (reference sequence). V lost 0 bases and J 0 bases, leaving 8 bases between the germline ends. This CDR3 has 16 residues. Sequencing used immunoSEQ multiplex PCR; TCRdb keeps in-frame clones, though not all of them. The profile covers about 160,000 clones, with approximately 90% appearing a single time and about 3% taken by the ten largest. Source: PBMCs, taken at disease progression, from a patient treated with ibrutinib. This clonotype was obtained from a human donor with chronic lymphocytic leukemia. This chain links TRBV27 with TRBJ2-2; tentatively, D is TRBD2 (6 bases). The CDR3 DNA reads TGTGCCAGCAGTTTATCGGGGGGAGCGAACACCGGGGAGCTGTTTTTT. Translation: CASSLSGGANTGELFF.